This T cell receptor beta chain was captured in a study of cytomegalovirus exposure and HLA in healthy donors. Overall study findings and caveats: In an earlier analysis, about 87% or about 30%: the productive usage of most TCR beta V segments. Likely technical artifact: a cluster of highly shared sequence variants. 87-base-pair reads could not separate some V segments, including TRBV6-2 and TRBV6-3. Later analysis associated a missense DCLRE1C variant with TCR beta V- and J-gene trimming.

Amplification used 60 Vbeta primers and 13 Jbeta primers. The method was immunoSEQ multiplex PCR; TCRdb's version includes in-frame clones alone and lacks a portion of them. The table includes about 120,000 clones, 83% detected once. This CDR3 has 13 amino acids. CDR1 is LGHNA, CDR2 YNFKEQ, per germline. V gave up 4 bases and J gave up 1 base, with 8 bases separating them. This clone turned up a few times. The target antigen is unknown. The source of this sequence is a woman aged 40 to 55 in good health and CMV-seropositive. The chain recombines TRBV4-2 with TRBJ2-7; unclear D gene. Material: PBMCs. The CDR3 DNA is TGTGCCAGCAGCCGTACATTATCCTACGAGCAGTACTTC. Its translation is CASSRTLSYEQYF.